Reported below is one T cell receptor beta chain. What it binds is unknown. Per germline, CDR1 MNHEY and CDR2 SVGAGI. The CDR3 consists of 17 residues. V lost 6 bases to trimming and J lost 2 bases; unmatched junction nucleotides: 12. cDNA libraries for TCR beta contained unique molecular identifiers. Input amounts of 1 to 10 million T cells were used. These gave roughly 0.5 million cDNA molecules, so each molecule approximated one T cell. TCRdb analysed the PCR reads with MiXCR anew, one entry per CDR3 protein. The sample has roughly 540,000 distinct CDR3 sequences, about a third seen once; the top ten hold under 7%. The data originate from a study of post-analysis software for immune sequencing data. Study summary: The cohort encompassed relapsing-remitting, secondary progressive and progressive-relapsing multiple sclerosis disease courses.

Study-level points and caveats: Compared against controls, patients with multiple sclerosis displayed significantly lower normalized Chao1 diversity. Patients showed TRBV5-6, TRBV5-1 and TRBV20-1 among five TRBV segments more frequent than in controls.

V and J are TRBV6-5 and TRBJ2-7; 11 bases match TRBD2. Material: blood. The TCR was taken from a girl under 18 with multiple sclerosis. The DNA for the CDR3 is TGTGCCAGCAGCATTTTGAAACTAGCGGGGGTTCCCTACGAGCAGTACTTC. Residues: CASSILKLAGVPYEQYF.